The following is a TCR beta chain sequence with its context. The table lists this clonotype with many counts. The antigen this receptor binds is unknown. Base quality data are lacking; no much larger clone is found one base away. The CDR3 runs 16 amino acids, cysteine and phenylalanine included. Only the CDR3 portion is preserved as DNA: 48 bases, with reading frame beginning at the first base. Compared with germline, V lacks 5 bases and J lacks 4 bases; bases without a gene match: 6. Taken from the germline V gene, the CDR1 and CDR2 loops are SGHTA and FQGNSA. These reads were obtained on an Illumina HiSeq 2500. TCR beta libraries were prepared by quantitative 5'-RACE with molecular barcodes. Concerning the study's data processing: To identify disease-linked TCR variants, a new computational method was used, one built on a probabilistic model of VDJ rearrangement. TCRdb redid the processing of the public reads, applying fastp at Q25 and MiXCR, and retained in-frame beta chains. A single entry per CDR3 protein holds the most common genes and DNA from its merged rows. The authors' filters were not applied to this entry. Present in this sample are 350,000 or so distinct CDR3 sequences, about 9.9% of which were seen just once. The ten top clones hold around 8.4% of the sample.

This sample stems from a study of CD8 T cells in ankylosing spondylitis (dated by TCRdb to 2016 to 2017). Context from the whole study: T cell receptor beta repertoires were profiled in healthy donors and ankylosing spondylitis patients so that disease-linked TCR variants could be found. The whole study cohort included 108 healthy donors and roughly 24 ankylosing spondylitis patients. Peripheral blood samples were taken, and synovial fluid was additionally collected from ankylosing spondylitis patients. What the study reported, not specific to this receptor: Some motif variants had previously been reported in the synovial fluid and blood of reactive arthritis patients, which suggests shared mechanisms of disease initiation. Blood from ankylosing spondylitis patients appeared to be characterized by a TCR beta motif composed of about 8 highly homologous amino acid variants. A CD8+ phenotype was shown by the disease-linked clones, which were found at relatively low frequencies in peripheral blood. Significant enrichment of the disease-linked clones was reported in matched synovial fluid samples from ankylosing spondylitis patients.

Material: blood, either unsorted or a sorted T cell fraction (not recorded which). This TCR was sampled from a female donor with ankylosing spondylitis or in good health (not recorded which). The rearranged segments are TRBV7-2 and TRBJ2-7; TRBD2 matches 15 bases in the middle. Read as DNA, the sequence is TGTGCCAGCAGCGGGGGGACTAGCGGGAGGTTATACGAGCAGTACTTC. Its coded protein is CASSGGTSGRLYEQYF. The CDR3, completed at both ends by the reference TRBV7-2 and TRBJ2-7 genes, gives the full variable domain GAGVSQSPSNKVTEKGKDVELRCDPISGHTALYWYRQSLGQGLEFLIYFQGNSAPDKSGLPSDRFSAERTGGSVSTLTIQRTQQEDSAVYLCASSGGTSGRLYEQYFGPGTRLTVT.